These 30 T cell receptor beta chains were sequenced from one sample in a study of shared clonotypes between healthy human individuals (dated by TCRdb to about 2020). Libraries came from the immunoSEQ multiplex PCR assay. The table was pulled from immuneACCESS by TCRdb, which kept in-frame rearrangements only. Such tables lose some clones; where checked, under half of the loss comes from unresolved V genes, and the rest has no known cause. Here the sample has some 2.4 million clones; under 95% occur a single time. The ten most abundant clones make up approximately 0.35% of the sample. The source material was naive CD4+ T cells from PBMCs. The cell subset or site label on this specimen signifies: CD45RA+ positively selected. Receptor source: a man younger than 35 in good health. Some clones in this sample may be carry-over from other donors' samples.

The chain links TRBV9 to TRBJ2-2; 10 positions agree with TRBD1. The V gene end was trimmed by 4 bases and the J gene end by 3 bases; junction bases not matched to a gene: 9. This CDR3 is built from 17 residues. Germline values: CDR1 SGDLS, CDR2 YYNGEE. The CDR3 sequence: CASSFQTGTGDTGELFF. As DNA, the CDR3 is TGTGCCAGCAGCTTCCAGACCGGGACAGGGGACACCGGGGAGCTGTTTTTT.

This rearrangement joins TRBV18 to TRBJ1-1; a weak D match, TRBD1 (5 bases). This CDR3 is 14 amino acids long. Trimming removed 4 bases at V and 3 bases at J, with 12 bases between. Per the germline V gene, CDR1 is KGHSH and CDR2 is LQKENI. CDR3 residues: CASSRTRTDTEAFF. CDR3 DNA sequence: TGTGCCAGCTCACGGACACGGACTGACACTGAAGCTTTCTTT.

The chain carries TRBV5-4 and TRBJ2-2, with 7 bases identical to TRBD1. Germline V gene lookup returns CDR1 SGHNT and CDR2 YYREEE (reference sequence). The junction had 6 bases not matched to a gene; V was cut back by 1 base and J by 3 bases. The CDR3 length is 16 residues. The CDR3 DNA reads TGTGCCAGCAGCTTGCGGCGGCAGGGGGACACCGGGGAGCTGTTTTTT. This gives the protein CASSLRRQGDTGELFF.

V is TRBV28 and J is TRBJ2-1, with 13 bases fitting TRBD2. Losses at the gene ends were 7 bases for V and 10 bases for J; bases not matched to a gene: 13. The CDR3 totals 16 residues. Per germline, CDR1 MDHEN and CDR2 SYDVKM. The CDR3 sequence: CASNSPGLAGEWEQFF. The CDR3 DNA reads TGTGCCAGCAACTCCCCAGGACTAGCGGGAGAGTGGGAGCAGTTCTTC.

J is TRBJ2-3 and V is TRBV5-1, with 9 bases that match TRBD2. Germline V CDR1 and CDR2: SGHRS, YFSETQ. Unmatched junction bases numbered 4, after V lost 0 bases and J lost 5 bases. This CDR3 has 15 amino acids. CDR3 sequence: CASSLEGSGGDTQYF. In nucleotides, the CDR3 is TGCGCCAGCAGCTTGGAGGGTAGCGGGGGAGATACGCAGTATTTT. Looking up the rest from reference TRBV5-1 and TRBJ2-3 gives the full variable domain: KAGVTQTPRYLIKTRGQQVTLSCSPISGHRSVSWYQQTPGQGLQFLFEYFSETQRNKGNFPGRFSGRQFSNSRSEMNVSTLELGDSALYLCASSLEGSGGDTQYFGPGTRLTVL.

About this clone: The same CDR3 arises from other DNA sequences in this sample as well. The V call is TRBV5-1, the J call TRBJ2-3; 7 positions agree with TRBD2. Germline V gives CDR1 SGHRS, CDR2 YFSETQ. Unmatched junction bases numbered 4, after V lost 2 bases and J lost 4 bases. CDR3 length: 14 residues. For the CDR3, the DNA is TGCGCCAGCAGCTTATTAGCGGGCGCAGATACGCAGTATTTT. Protein product: CASSLLAGADTQYF.

The chain links TRBV28 to TRBJ2-2; no firm D call. V was pared by 4 bases and J by 1 base, with 13 bases between. Germline CDR1 reads MDHEN; CDR2 reads SYDVKM. There are 16 residues in the CDR3. CDR3 residues: CASSYLQKMNTGELFF. The CDR3 DNA sequence: TGTGCCAGCAGTTATTTACAGAAGATGAACACCGGGGAGCTGTTTTTT.

This chain connects TRBV28 to TRBJ1-5; a possible D gene is TRBD1 (5 bases). The CDR3 totals 13 residues. Trimming stripped 7 bases from V and 5 bases from J, with 12 bases between. The germline gives CDR1 MDHEN, CDR2 SYDVKM. The CDR3 DNA reads as TGTGCCAGCATGGGAAGGGGAGATCAGCCCCAGCATTTT. Protein: CASMGRGDQPQHF.

The V and J genes are TRBV7-7 and TRBJ2-7; 7 bases line up with TRBD2. The germline CDR1 and CDR2 sequences are SSHAT and FNYEAQ (reference sequence). The CDR3 sequence is 14 residues long. Trimming removed 5 bases from V and 5 bases from J; junction bases left unmatched: 9. The CDR3 DNA is TGTGCCAGCAGCAAGCGGGGCCTTGGAGACGAGCAGTACTTC. Encoded protein: CASSKRGLGDEQYF.

The CDR3 spells CASSWVFGSSYEQYF. For the CDR3, the DNA is TGTGCCAGTAGTTGGGTCTTTGGATCTTCCTACGAGCAGTACTTC. This rearrangement joins TRBV19 to TRBJ2-7; D is undetermined. V was trimmed by 5 bases and J by 1 base, leaving 15 bases between them. The CDR3 spans 15 residues. In germline, CDR1 is LNHDA, CDR2 SQIVND (reference sequence).

This rearrangement joins TRBV5-1 to TRBJ2-1; the D is unclear. CDR1 and CDR2 (germline): SGHRS, YFSETQ. V was clipped by 2 bases and J by 0 bases, with 9 bases between them. CDR3 length: 15 residues. The CDR3 loop reads CASSLGTISYNEQFF. The CDR3 region has the DNA TGCGCCAGCAGCTTAGGTACCATCTCCTACAATGAGCAGTTCTTC.

V usage is TRBV18 and J usage is TRBJ1-5; 7 bases match TRBD1. CDR1 is KGHSH, CDR2 LQKENI, per germline. The CDR3 spans 16 residues. V lost 1 base and J lost 2; bases outside the gene matches: 5. CDR3 protein: CASSPRQGEGNQPQHF. DNA for the CDR3: TGTGCCAGCTCACCACGGCAGGGGGAGGGCAATCAGCCCCAGCATTTT.

The rearrangement joins TRBV28 to TRBJ2-7; 11 bases fit TRBD2. Germline CDR1 is MDHEN and CDR2 is SYDVKM. The CDR3 extends over 16 amino acids. V lost 6 bases, J lost 4 bases, and 11 bases stayed unmatched. CDR3 nucleotides: TGTGCCAGCAGACGGAGGGGACTAGCGGTTAAGTACGAGCAGTACTTC. Its translation is CASRRRGLAVKYEQYF.

This clone was observed once. The gene calls are TRBV14 and TRBJ2-7; D might be TRBD2 (6 bases). CDR3 length equals 16 residues. CDR1 SGHDN and CDR2 FVKESK come from the germline V gene. V lost 4 bases and J lost 0, with 16 bases in between. CDR3 bases: TGTGCCAGCAGCCCGGTGGCGGGACCTCGCTCCTACGAGCAGTACTTC. It specifies CASSPVAGPRSYEQYF.

This clone was observed a handful of times. The chain combines TRBV5-1 with TRBJ1-2; unclear D gene. The germline V gene has CDR1 SGHRS and CDR2 YFSETQ. CDR3 length: 12 residues. V gave up 2 bases and J gave up 3 bases, with 5 bases separating them. Written as DNA, the CDR3 is TGCGCCAGCAGCTTCGCAGACTATGGCTACACCTTC. It translates to CASSFADYGYTF.

V and J are TRBV6-6 and TRBJ1-3; TRBD1 matches 9 bases. The CDR3 runs 14 residues. CDR1 is MNHNY, CDR2 SVGAGI, per germline (reference sequence). Losses at the gene ends were 7 bases for V and 1 base for J; bases not matched to a gene: 2. The DNA of the CDR3 is TGTGCCAGCAAGGGGACAGGGTCTGGAAACACCATATATTTT. Protein: CASKGTGSGNTIYF.

The rearrangement links TRBV29-1 to TRBJ1-2, with TRBD1 matching 9 bases. The length of the CDR3 is 15 residues. In germline, CDR1 is SQVTM, CDR2 ANQGSEA. J was trimmed by 2 bases and V by 5 bases; bases with no gene match: 9. CDR3 amino acids: CSVIRQGGGNYGYTF. The CDR3, as DNA: TGCAGCGTTATACGACAGGGGGGAGGAAACTATGGCTACACCTTC.

The chain has TRBV7-8 and TRBJ1-5, with D possibly matching TRBD1 (5 bases). This CDR3 has 17 amino acids. CDR1 and CDR2 from the germline V gene are SGHVS and FQNEAQ. Trimming left V 4 bases short and J 4 bases short, with 20 bases between. The CDR3 DNA reads TGTGCCAGCAGCTCACGAAGCAGGGTTGGGGGGAATCAGCCCCAGCATTTT. Translated: CASSSRSRVGGNQPQHF.

V and J are TRBV28 and TRBJ2-1, with D perhaps TRBD1 or TRBD2 (5 bases each). The germline V and J ends were trimmed by 6 bases and 1 base, with 13 bases remaining between them. This CDR3 spans 15 amino acids. CDR1 and CDR2 (germline): MDHEN, SYDVKM. This CDR3 is CASSRGGVSYNEQFF. The CDR3 nucleotides are TGTGCCAGCAGCCGTGGGGGAGTTTCCTACAATGAGCAGTTCTTC. The full variable domain, rest sourced from reference TRBV28 and TRBJ2-1, is DVKVTQSSRYLVKRTGEKVFLECVQDMDHENMFWYRQDPGLGLRLIYFSYDVKMKEKGDIPEGYSVSREKKERFSLILESASTNQTSMYLCASSRGGVSYNEQFFGPGTRLTVL.

This clone was detected only once. The chain couples TRBV7-9 to TRBJ2-7; 11 bases line up with TRBD1. The germline CDR1 and CDR2 sequences are SEHNR and FQNEAQ (reference sequence). The CDR3 runs 14 residues. The V and J ends lost 4 bases and 2 bases, in that order; junction bases with no gene match: 1. CDR3 DNA: TGTGCCAGCAGCTGGGGACAGGGGGCCTACGAGCAGTACTTC. It yields the protein CASSWGQGAYEQYF. Full variable domain (missing parts from reference TRBV7-9 and TRBJ2-7): DTGVSQNPRHKITKRGQNVTFRCDPISEHNRLYWYRQTLGQGPEFLTYFQNEAQLEKSRLLSDRFSAERPKGSFSTLEIQRTEQGDSAMYLCASSWGQGAYEQYFGPGTRLTVT.

This clone is a singleton in its sample. J is TRBJ2-7 and V is TRBV7-9, with D hard to call. CDR3 length: 13 residues. Between the trimmed V and J ends, which lost 6 bases and 0 bases, there was a span of 9 bases. The germline gives CDR1 SEHNR, CDR2 FQNEAQ (reference sequence). The CDR3 spells CASSSPNSYEQYF. The DNA for the CDR3 is TGTGCCAGCAGTTCGCCCAACTCCTACGAGCAGTACTTC.

V gene TRBV19 combines with J gene TRBJ2-3; D remains unclear. CDR1 and CDR2 from the germline V gene are LNHDA and SQIVND (reference sequence). This CDR3 is built from 12 residues. The V end lost 1 base, the J end lost 10 bases, and 9 bases lay between the germline ends. CDR3 bases: TGTGCCAGTAGTATAGGGGCGGCGGCGCAGTATTTT. Translating it yields CASSIGAAAQYF. Looking up the rest from reference TRBV19 and TRBJ2-3 gives the full variable domain: DGGITQSPKYLFRKEGQNVTLSCEQNLNHDAMYWYRQDPGQGLRLIYYSQIVNDFQKGDIAEGYSVSREKKESFPLTVTSAQKNPTAFYLCASSIGAAAQYFGPGTRLTVL.

This chain links TRBV7-9 with TRBJ1-4; possible D gene TRBD1, 5 bases. This CDR3 region has 13 residues. From germline, CDR1 is SEHNR and CDR2 FQNEAQ (reference sequence). The CDR3 DNA is TGTGCTGTGGTGCAGGGCCCTAATGAAAAACTGTTTTTT. Amino acid sequence: CAVVQGPNEKLFF.

The chain joins TRBV7-2 to TRBJ1-6, with no clear D. CDR1 and CDR2 (germline): SGHTA, FQGNSA. V lost 2 bases, J lost 10 bases, and 12 bases lay in between. The CDR3 extends over 14 amino acids. CDR3 DNA sequence: TGTGCCAGCAGCTTAATCCAGGAATACTCACCCCTCCACTTT. It translates to CASSLIQEYSPLHF. The complete variable domain, with remaining parts taken from reference TRBV7-2 and TRBJ1-6, reads GAGVSQSPSNKVTEKGKDVELRCDPISGHTALYWYRQSLGQGLEFLIYFQGNSAPDKSGLPSDRFSAERTGGSVSTLTIQRTQQEDSAVYLCASSLIQEYSPLHFGNGTRLTVT.

This chain links TRBV6-6 with TRBJ2-2; maybe TRBD2 (5 bases). Trimming took 6 bases from V and 1 from J, leaving 12 bases between them. The CDR3 loop spans 15 amino acids. The V gene's germline CDR1 is MNHNY and CDR2 SVGAGI (reference sequence). The DNA for the CDR3 is TGTGCCAGCAGCGGCAGGACTGAGAACACCGGGGAGCTGTTTTTT. Encoded protein: CASSGRTENTGELFF.

This chain joins TRBV27 and TRBJ2-2, with 11 bases lining up with TRBD2. The V segment lost 3 bases and the J segment 5 bases; nucleotides outside the gene matches: 2. Germline values: CDR1 MNHEY, CDR2 SMNVEV (reference sequence). CDR3 length equals 15 residues. The CDR3 here is CASSFSSGRTGELFF. CDR3 nucleotide sequence: TGTGCCAGCAGTTTCTCTAGCGGGAGGACCGGGGAGCTGTTTTTT.

The chain couples TRBV18 to TRBJ1-5, with 9 bases aligning to TRBD1. The V and J ends lost 3 bases and 4 bases, in that order; junction bases with no gene match: 7. The CDR3 sequence is 16 residues long. The germline CDR1 and CDR2 sequences are KGHSH and LQKENI. The DNA of the CDR3 is TGTGCCAGCTCACCCGAAGGGACAGGGTGGAATCAGCCCCAGCATTTT. As protein: CASSPEGTGWNQPQHF.

The V and J genes are TRBV6-6 and TRBJ2-3; 8 positions agree with TRBD2. The CDR3 loop spans 16 amino acids. Unmatched junction bases numbered 9, after V lost 6 bases and J lost 1 base. CDR1 is MNHNY and CDR2 is SVGAGI in the germline V gene (reference sequence). CDR3 residues: CASRPNSGTRTDTQYF. The CDR3 DNA follows: TGTGCCAGCAGACCTAATAGCGGGACCCGCACAGATACGCAGTATTTT.

The J gene is TRBJ2-1, the V gene TRBV9; possible D gene TRBD1, 5 bases. V was trimmed by 2 bases and J by 6 bases, leaving 15 bases between them. The CDR3 is 15 amino acids. Germline assignment: CDR1 SGDLS and CDR2 YYNGEE. The CDR3 DNA is TGTGCCAGCAGCGTCCAGGGTGTAATCAGCAATGAGCAGTTCTTC. Translated: CASSVQGVISNEQFF.

The chain recombines TRBV5-8 with TRBJ2-1; D is perhaps TRBD1 (6 bases). The CDR3 runs to 14 residues. Germline V gene sequence: CDR1 SGHTS, CDR2 YDEGEE. The V gene lost 2 bases and the J gene lost 8 bases, with 14 bases spanning the gap. The CDR3 protein is CASSFFLQGDEQFF. The CDR3 coding sequence is TGTGCCAGCAGCTTTTTCCTACAGGGAGATGAGCAGTTCTTC.